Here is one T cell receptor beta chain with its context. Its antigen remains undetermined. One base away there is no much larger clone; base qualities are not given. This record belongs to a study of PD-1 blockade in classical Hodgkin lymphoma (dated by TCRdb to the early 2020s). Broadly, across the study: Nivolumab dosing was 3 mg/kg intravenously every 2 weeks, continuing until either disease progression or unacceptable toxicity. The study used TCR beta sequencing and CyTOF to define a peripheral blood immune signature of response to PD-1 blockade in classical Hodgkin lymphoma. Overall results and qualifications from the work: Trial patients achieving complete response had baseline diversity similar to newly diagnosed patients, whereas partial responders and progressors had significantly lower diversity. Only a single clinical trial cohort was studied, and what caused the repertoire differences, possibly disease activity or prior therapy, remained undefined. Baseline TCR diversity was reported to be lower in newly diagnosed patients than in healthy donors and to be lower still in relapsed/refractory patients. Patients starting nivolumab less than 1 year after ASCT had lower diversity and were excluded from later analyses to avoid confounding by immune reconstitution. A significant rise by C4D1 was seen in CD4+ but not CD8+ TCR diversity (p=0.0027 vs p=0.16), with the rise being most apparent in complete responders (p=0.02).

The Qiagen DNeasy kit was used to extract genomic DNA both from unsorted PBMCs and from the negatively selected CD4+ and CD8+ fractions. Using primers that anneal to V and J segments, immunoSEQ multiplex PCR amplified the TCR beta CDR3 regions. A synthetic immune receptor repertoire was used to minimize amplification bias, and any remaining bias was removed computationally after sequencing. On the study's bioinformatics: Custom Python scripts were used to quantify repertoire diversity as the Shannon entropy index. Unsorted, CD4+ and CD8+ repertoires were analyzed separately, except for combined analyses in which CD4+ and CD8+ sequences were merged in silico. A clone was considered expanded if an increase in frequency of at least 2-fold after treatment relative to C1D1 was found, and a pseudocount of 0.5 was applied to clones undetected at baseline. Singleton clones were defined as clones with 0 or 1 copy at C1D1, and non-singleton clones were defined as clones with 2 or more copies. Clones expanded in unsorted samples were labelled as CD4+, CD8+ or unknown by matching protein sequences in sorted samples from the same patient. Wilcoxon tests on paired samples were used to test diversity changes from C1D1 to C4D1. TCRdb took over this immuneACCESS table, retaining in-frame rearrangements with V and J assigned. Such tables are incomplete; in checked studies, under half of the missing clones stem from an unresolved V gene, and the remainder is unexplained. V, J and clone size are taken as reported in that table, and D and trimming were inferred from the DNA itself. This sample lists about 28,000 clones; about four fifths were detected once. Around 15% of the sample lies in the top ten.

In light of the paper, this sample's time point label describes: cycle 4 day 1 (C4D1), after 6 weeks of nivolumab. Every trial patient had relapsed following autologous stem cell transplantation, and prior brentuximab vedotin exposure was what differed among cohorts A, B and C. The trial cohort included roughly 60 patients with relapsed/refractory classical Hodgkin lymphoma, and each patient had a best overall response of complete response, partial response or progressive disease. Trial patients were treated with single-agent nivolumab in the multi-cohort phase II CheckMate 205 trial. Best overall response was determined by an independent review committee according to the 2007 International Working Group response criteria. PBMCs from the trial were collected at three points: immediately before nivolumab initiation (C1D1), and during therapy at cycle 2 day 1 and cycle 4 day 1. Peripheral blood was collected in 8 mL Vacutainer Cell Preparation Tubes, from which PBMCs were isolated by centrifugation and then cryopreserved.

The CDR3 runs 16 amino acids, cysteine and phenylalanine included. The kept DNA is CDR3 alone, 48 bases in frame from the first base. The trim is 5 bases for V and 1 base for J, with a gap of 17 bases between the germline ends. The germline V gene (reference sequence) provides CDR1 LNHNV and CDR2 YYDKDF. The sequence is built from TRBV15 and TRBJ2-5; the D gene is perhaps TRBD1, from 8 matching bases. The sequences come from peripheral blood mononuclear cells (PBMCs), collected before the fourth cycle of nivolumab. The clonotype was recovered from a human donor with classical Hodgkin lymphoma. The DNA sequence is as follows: TGTGCCACCAGCCAGGGGGCGGGGGACCTCCAAGAGACCCAGTACTTC. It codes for CATSQGAGDLQETQYF.